This section outlines one T cell receptor beta chain sequence together with its context. The antigen is unknown. Libraries were prepared by immunoSEQ multiplex PCR; TCRdb keeps only in-frame clonotypes and omits some of them. The sample has some 71,000 clones; 70% to 90% are singletons. This CDR3 comprises 15 residues. V lost 5 bases and J lost 6; bases outside the gene matches: 9. CDR1 LNHDA and CDR2 SQIVND come from the germline V gene (reference sequence). This entry comes from a study of Tregs in tolerant kidney transplant recipients. In the study overall: Related graft donors supplied nonmyeloablative bone marrow transplants, and mixed chimerism was transient.

Whole-study results and caveats: Biological reproducibility was not directly addressed, but technical replication error appeared minimal. In tolerant patients, donor-specific Tregs outgrew total Tregs, suggesting antigen-driven expansion.

The J gene is TRBJ1-5, the V gene TRBV19, with 8 bases lining up with TRBD1. The sequence was collected from a human donor who received a combined kidney and bone marrow transplant. The sequencing here drew on CD4+ T cells from blood, taken before the transplant. CDR3 DNA: TGTGCCAGTAGTTCAGGGGGCTTTGTCGGTCAGCCCCAGCATTTT. Translation gives CASSSGGFVGQPQHF.